This T cell receptor (beta chain) was recorded in a study of T cells after yellow fever vaccination. The study's findings and limits: Booster samples showed a return of most primary-vaccination clones (approximately 96% CD4, approximately 90% CD8).

TCRdb reprocessed the 5' RACE reads with MiXCR, giving one entry per CDR3 protein. Of around 300,000 distinct CDR3 sequences in the sample, around 4.5% were seen once. This clonotype has a count of ten or more. Its matching antigen is unknown. Germline V gene data show CDR1 as SGHTA and CDR2 as FQGNSA. The CDR3 contains 12 residues. V lost 5 bases, J lost 0 bases, and 5 bases lay in between. The sequenced sample was PBMCs, obtained 15 days after the yellow fever booster vaccination. This TCR was recovered from a man aged 18 to 29 who received the YFV17D yellow fever vaccine. The genes are TRBV7-2 and TRBJ2-7; D is unclear. Written as DNA, the CDR3 is TGTGCCAGCAGCGTGAGCTCCTACGAGCAGTACTTC. Amino acid sequence: CASSVSSYEQYF.